This TCR beta chain was obtained from a study of cytomegalovirus exposure and HLA in healthy donors. Study as a whole: Some 80 million unique TCRs from HLA-typed donors were held in an early data release.

Germline CDR1 is ENHRY and CDR2 is SYGVKD. This CDR3 is 13 amino acids long. V was clipped by 2 bases and J by 7 bases, with 11 bases between them. About this clone itself: Its matching antigen is unknown.

Overall study findings and caveats: Versus the approximately 700-donor mean, an Asian-associated ancestry cluster reportedly showed fewer N-insertions in a later analysis. There were some public TCRs occurring in many donors, but most TCR sequences were rare.

The PCR used 60 Vbeta and 13 Jbeta primers. Some clones are missing from TCRdb's copy, which holds only in-frame ones; the method was immunoSEQ multiplex PCR. This table holds 150,000 to 200,000 clones. This TCR was sampled from a woman aged 55-69 years in good health and CMV-seronegative. The chain links TRBV10-3 to TRBJ1-2; D unresolved. Sequencing input: PBMCs. CDR3 bases: TGTGCCATCAGTGAGGGCGGAGGCAGTGGCTACACCTTC. Amino acid sequence: CAISEGGGSGYTF.